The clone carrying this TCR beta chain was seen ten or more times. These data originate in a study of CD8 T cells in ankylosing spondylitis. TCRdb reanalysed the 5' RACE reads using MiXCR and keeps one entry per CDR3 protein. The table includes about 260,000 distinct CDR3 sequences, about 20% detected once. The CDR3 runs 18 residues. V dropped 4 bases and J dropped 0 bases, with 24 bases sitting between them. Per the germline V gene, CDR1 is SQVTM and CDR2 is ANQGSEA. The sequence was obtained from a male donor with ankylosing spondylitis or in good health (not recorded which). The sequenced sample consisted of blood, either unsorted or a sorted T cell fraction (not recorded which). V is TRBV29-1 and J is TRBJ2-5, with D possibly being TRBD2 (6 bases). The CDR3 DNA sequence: TGCAGCGTTGCGGGTGCGGGTGTGCGGGATGCGTACCAAGAGACCCAGTACTTC. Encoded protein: CSVAGAGVRDAYQETQYF.